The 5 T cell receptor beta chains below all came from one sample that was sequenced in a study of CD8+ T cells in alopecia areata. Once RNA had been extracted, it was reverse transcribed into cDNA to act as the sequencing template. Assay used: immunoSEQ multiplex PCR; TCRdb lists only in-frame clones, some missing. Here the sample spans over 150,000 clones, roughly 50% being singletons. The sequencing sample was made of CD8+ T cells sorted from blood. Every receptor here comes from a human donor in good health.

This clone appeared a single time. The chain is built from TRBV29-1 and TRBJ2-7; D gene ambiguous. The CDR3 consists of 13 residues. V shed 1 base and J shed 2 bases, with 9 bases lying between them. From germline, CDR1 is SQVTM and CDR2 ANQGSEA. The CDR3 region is CSVEGQTPYEQYF. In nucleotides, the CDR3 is TGCAGCGTTGAAGGCCAGACACCCTACGAGCAGTACTTC.

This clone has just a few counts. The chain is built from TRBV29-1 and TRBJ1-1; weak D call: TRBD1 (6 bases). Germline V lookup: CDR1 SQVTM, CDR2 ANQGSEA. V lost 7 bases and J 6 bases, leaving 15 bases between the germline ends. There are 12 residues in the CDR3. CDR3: CSALGGFPEAFF. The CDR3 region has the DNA TGCAGCGCCCTAGGGGGGTTCCCTGAAGCTTTCTTT. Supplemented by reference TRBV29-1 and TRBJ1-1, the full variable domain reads SAVISQKPSRDICQRGTSLTIQCQVDSQVTMMFWYRQQPGQSLTLIATANQGSEATYESGFVIDKFPISRPNLTFSTLTVSNMSPEDSSIYLCSALGGFPEAFFGQGTRLTVV.

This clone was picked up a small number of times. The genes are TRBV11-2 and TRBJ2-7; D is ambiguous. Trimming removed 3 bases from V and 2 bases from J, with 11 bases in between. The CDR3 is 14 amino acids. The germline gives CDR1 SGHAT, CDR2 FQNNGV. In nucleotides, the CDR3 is TGTGCCAGCAGCTTTTCGGCAAGTCCCTACGAGCAGTACTTC. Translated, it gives CASSFSASPYEQYF.

The CDR3: CASSLTGVSTDTQYF. For the CDR3, the DNA is TGCGCCAGCAGCTTAACAGGGGTTAGCACAGATACGCAGTATTTT. The V call is TRBV5-1, the J call TRBJ2-3; 7 bases fit TRBD1. Trimming removed 2 bases from V and 0 bases from J; junction bases left unmatched: 3. Germline lookup yields CDR1 SGHRS and CDR2 YFSETQ. The CDR3 has 15 amino acids.

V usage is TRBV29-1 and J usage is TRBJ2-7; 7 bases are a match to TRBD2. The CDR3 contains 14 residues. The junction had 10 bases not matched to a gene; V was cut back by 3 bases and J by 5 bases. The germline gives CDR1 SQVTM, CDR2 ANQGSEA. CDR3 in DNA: TGCAGCGTTGACCCGGGGCAGGGAGGGAACGAGCAGTACTTC. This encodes CSVDPGQGGNEQYF.